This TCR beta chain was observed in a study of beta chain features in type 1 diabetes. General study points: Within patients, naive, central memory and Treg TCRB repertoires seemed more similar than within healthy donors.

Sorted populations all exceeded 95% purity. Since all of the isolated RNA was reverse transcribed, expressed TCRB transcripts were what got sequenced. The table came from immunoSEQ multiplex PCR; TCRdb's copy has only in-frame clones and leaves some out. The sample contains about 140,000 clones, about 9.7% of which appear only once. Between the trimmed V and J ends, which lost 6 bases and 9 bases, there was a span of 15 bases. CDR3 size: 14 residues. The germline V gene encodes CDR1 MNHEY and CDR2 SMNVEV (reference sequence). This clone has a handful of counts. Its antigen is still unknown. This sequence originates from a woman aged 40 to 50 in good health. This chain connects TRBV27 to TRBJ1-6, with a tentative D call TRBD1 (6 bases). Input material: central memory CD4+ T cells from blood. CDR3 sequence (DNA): TGTGCCAGCAGCAGACGGGGGGGGGCTTCACCCCTCCACTTT. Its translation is CASSRRGGASPLHF.